Below are 22 T cell receptor beta chains sequenced from a single sample in a study of T-cell reconstitution after alpha-beta-depleted transplantation in children (TCRdb year 2016). The sample's treatment or condition label, decoded: allogeneic hematopoietic cell transplantation with graft depleted of TCRalphabeta T cells and CD19 B cells. Library creation used PCR. The listed sequencing device is Illumina HiSeq 2500. TCR libraries were prepared with molecular barcoding, using unique molecular identifiers to normalize TCRbeta repertoire quantification. TCRdb applied fastp at Q25 and MiXCR to the public reads, then kept only in-frame beta chains. Every distinct CDR3 protein forms one entry, paired with its most common genes and DNA. Counted in this sample were roughly 200,000 distinct CDR3 sequences; roughly 7.1% of them appeared once. The ten largest clones take up around 5% of the sample. The sample consisted of PBMCs, taken before TCRalphabeta/CD19-depleted stem cell transplant. These receptors originate from a boy aged 2 to 9 with acute lymphoblastic leukemia, due to receive a stem cell transplant.

This clonotype was seen ten or more times. The chain uses TRBV9 and TRBJ2-6; 12 bases map to TRBD2. The trim removed 4 bases at V and 0 bases at J, leaving 5 bases unmatched. CDR3 length: 18 residues. Germline V CDR1 and CDR2: SGDLS, YYNGEE. This CDR3 reads CASSPTSGGLSGANVLTF. The CDR3 DNA reads as TGTGCCAGCAGCCCCACTAGCGGGGGGCTCTCTGGGGCCAACGTCCTGACTTTC.

This clonotype was seen only a few times. This sequence joins TRBV7-9 and TRBJ2-7, with D tentatively TRBD2 (7 bases). This CDR3 contains 15 residues. Trimming stripped 10 bases from V and 2 bases from J, with 21 bases between. Germline loops: CDR1 SEHNR, CDR2 FQNEAQ (reference sequence). CDR3 amino acids: CATRGGGDETYEQYF. Written as DNA, the CDR3 is TGTGCCACTCGAGGGGGGGGCGACGAGACCTACGAGCAGTACTTC.

CDR3 sequence: CASSQDRAGLAENIQYF. The CDR3 nucleotides read TGCGCCAGCAGCCAAGACCGGGCGGGACTAGCGGAAAACATTCAGTACTTC. The rearrangement links TRBV4-3 to TRBJ2-4, with 11 bases that match TRBD2. The germline gives CDR1 LGHNA, CDR2 YSLEER. V lost 0 bases and J lost 5; bases outside the gene matches: 6. The CDR3 loop spans 17 amino acids.

The table lists this clonotype with many counts. The V call is TRBV29-1, the J call TRBJ2-3, with D possibly being TRBD2 (5 bases). The V gene lost 1 base and the J gene lost 1 base, with 15 bases spanning the gap. In germline, CDR1 is SQVTM, CDR2 ANQGSEA. The CDR3 extends over 16 amino acids. The CDR3 DNA reads as TGCAGCGTTGAAGTAGAGGGCATTGCTCGCACAGATACGCAGTATTTT. Translated, it gives CSVEVEGIARTDTQYF.

Many counts were recorded for this clonotype. J is TRBJ1-1 and V is TRBV12-3 or TRBV12-4; 7 bases match TRBD1. With 5 bases clipped from V and 5 bases from J, the junction kept 14 bases outside the gene matches. The CDR3 sequence is 16 residues long. CDR3 sequence: CASSPPKTGRVTEAFF. CDR3 bases: TGTGCCAGCAGTCCACCCAAGACAGGGAGGGTGACTGAAGCTTTCTTT.

Many counts were recorded for this clonotype. The chain joins TRBV7-9 to TRBJ1-1; 7 positions match TRBD1. The V gene's germline CDR1 is SEHNR and CDR2 FQNEAQ (reference sequence). The CDR3 length is 14 residues. After removal of 5 bases from V and 1 base from J, the junction contained 4 bases not matched to a gene. CDR3 bases: TGTGCCAGCAGCCGACAGGGCTCGAACACTGAAGCTTTCTTT. Residues: CASSRQGSNTEAFF. The whole variable domain, remainder taken from reference TRBV7-9 and TRBJ1-1, is DTGVSQNPRHKITKRGQNVTFRCDPISEHNRLYWYRQTLGQGPEFLTYFQNEAQLEKSRLLSDRFSAERPKGSFSTLEIQRTEQGDSAMYLCASSRQGSNTEAFFGQGTRLTVV.

The rearrangement uses TRBV5-1 and TRBJ2-1, with TRBD1 matching over 7 bases. This CDR3 has 15 amino acids. With 3 bases clipped from V and 2 bases from J, the junction kept 5 bases outside the gene matches. The germline V gene encodes CDR1 SGHRS and CDR2 YFSETQ. CDR3 amino acids: CASSSGTDPYNEQFF. CDR3 coding DNA: TGCGCCAGCAGCTCCGGGACAGATCCCTACAATGAGCAGTTCTTC.

This clonotype appeared many times. The V call is TRBV21-1, the J call TRBJ1-2. TRBV21-1 is deemed a pseudogene. The CDR3 has 17 amino acids. This CDR3 reads CASSIHVSPKVSYGYTF. In nucleotides, the CDR3 is TGTGCCAGCAGCATCCATGTCAGCCCGAAAGTTTCCTATGGCTACACCTTC.

This clonotype was found many times. The V call is TRBV5-1, the J call TRBJ2-1; 13 bases are shared with TRBD2. The CDR3 sequence is 16 residues long. Germline V gene sequence: CDR1 SGHRS, CDR2 YFSETQ. J lost 8 bases, V lost 3 bases, and 8 bases had no gene match. The CDR3: CASSSRLAGGYDEQFF. DNA for the CDR3: TGCGCCAGCAGCTCCCGACTAGCGGGGGGTTATGATGAGCAGTTCTTC.

A few counts support this clonotype. Since the CDR3 does not end with the conserved phenylalanine or tryptophan, this likely comes from a read error. This rearrangement joins TRBV10-3 to TRBJ1-1, with TRBD1 matching 7 bases. V dropped 7 bases and J dropped 0; count of bases not matched to a gene: 2. The germline CDR1 and CDR2 sequences are ENHRY and SYGVKD. This CDR3 region has 13 residues. CDR3 DNA: TGTGCCATCACGGGACAGTTGAACACTGAAGCTTTCTTG. It is translated as CAITGQLNTEAFL.

This clonotype was recorded many times. The chain links TRBV7-9 to TRBJ2-5; 9 nucleotides align to TRBD1. The J segment lost 2 bases and the V segment lost 6 bases, leaving 7 bases of the junction unmatched. The CDR3 consists of 15 residues. Germline values: CDR1 SEHNR, CDR2 FQNEAQ (reference sequence). The CDR3 DNA reads as TGTGCCAGCAGAAGGACAGGGGTAGCTCAAGAGACCCAGTACTTC. It specifies CASRRTGVAQETQYF.

This clonotype occurred a few times. V usage is TRBV11-2 and J usage is TRBJ2-5, with unresolved D. Trimming left V 2 bases short and J 3 bases short, with 19 bases between. The CDR3 covers 17 residues. Per germline, CDR1 SGHAT and CDR2 FQNNGV. The CDR3 DNA is TGTGCCAGCAGCTTATTGGGTAGCCTCTTGATAAAAGAGACCCAGTACTTC. It codes for CASSLLGSLLIKETQYF.

This chain connects TRBV7-9 to TRBJ2-2, with D tentatively TRBD2 (5 bases). CDR3 length: 14 residues. Germline values: CDR1 SEHNR, CDR2 FQNEAQ (reference sequence). V lost 4 bases and J 1 base, leaving 7 bases between the germline ends. Here the CDR3 DNA reads TGTGCCAGCAGCTCCCGGGGGAACACCGGGGAGCTGTTTTTT. Translated, it gives CASSSRGNTGELFF.

This clonotype occurred many times. The CDR3 spells CATSRDLSNYGYTF. The DNA of the CDR3 is TGTGCCACCAGCAGAGATCTCAGTAACTATGGCTACACCTTC. The chain couples TRBV15 to TRBJ1-2; D is unclear. Germline V gene sequence: CDR1 LNHNV, CDR2 YYDKDF (reference sequence). The V gene lost 0 bases and the J gene lost 1 base, with 6 bases spanning the gap. The CDR3 has 14 residues. The entire variable domain, with the rest obtained from reference TRBV15 and TRBJ1-2, is as follows: DAMVIQNPRYQVTQFGKPVTLSCSQTLNHNVMYWYQQKSSQAPKLLFHYYDKDFNNEADTPDNFQSRRPNTSFCFLDIRSPGLGDTAMYLCATSRDLSNYGYTFGSGTRLTVV.

In its sample, this clonotype was seen a few times. This chain joins TRBV28 and TRBJ1-2, with 9 nucleotides matching TRBD1. The germline CDR1 and CDR2 sequences are MDHEN and SYDVKM. The V segment lost 4 bases and the J segment 8 bases; nucleotides outside the gene matches: 11. The CDR3 runs 15 residues. The CDR3, as DNA: TGTGCCAGCAGTTGGAAGGACAGGGGAGGAGGAGGCTACACCTTC. This translates into CASSWKDRGGGGYTF.

J is TRBJ2-2 and V is TRBV7-9; 8 nucleotides line up with TRBD1. V lost 5 bases to trimming and J lost 6 bases; unmatched junction nucleotides: 8. The CDR3 contains 15 residues. In germline, CDR1 is SEHNR, CDR2 FQNEAQ (reference sequence). CDR3 loop: CASSHPGGAAGELFF. CDR3 DNA: TGTGCCAGCAGCCATCCAGGGGGCGCGGCCGGGGAGCTGTTTTTT.

This clonotype was counted at least ten times. This chain joins TRBV12-3 or TRBV12-4 and TRBJ2-7, with no clear D. The CDR3 covers 13 residues. Trimming cost V 6 bases and J 1 base, with 10 bases left between them. CDR3 residues: CASRNSHSYEQYF. The CDR3 DNA is TGTGCCAGCAGGAATTCACATTCCTACGAGCAGTACTTC.

There are many counts of this clonotype. This rearrangement joins TRBV7-9 to TRBJ2-5; D gene uncertain. Trimming pared 5 bases from V and 1 base from J, leaving 5 bases between. The CDR3 has 12 residues. CDR1 and CDR2 (germline): SEHNR, FQNEAQ (reference sequence). Here the CDR3 reads CASSQIQETQYF. CDR3 bases: TGTGCCAGCAGCCAGATCCAAGAGACCCAGTACTTC.

This clonotype came up many times. The gene calls are TRBV12-3 or TRBV12-4 and TRBJ1-2, with 7 positions matching TRBD1. V lost 4 bases to trimming and J lost 1 base; unmatched junction nucleotides: 12. There are 17 residues in the CDR3. CDR3 DNA sequence: TGTGCCAGCAGTTGGACCCCTACCGGGACAGATAACTATGGCTACACCTTC. It translates to CASSWTPTGTDNYGYTF.

In its sample, this clonotype was seen many times. The rearrangement joins TRBV7-6 to TRBJ2-5; TRBD2 is a possible D gene (5 bases). Looked up from germline, CDR1 is SGHVS and CDR2 is FNYEAQ. The CDR3 totals 16 residues. Trimming shortened V by 5 bases and J by 5 bases, and 21 bases separated the two germline ends. CDR3 sequence: CASSLSGLLVVETQYF. In DNA, the CDR3 is TGTGCCAGCAGCCTTAGTGGGTTACTAGTAGTCGAGACCCAGTACTTC.

This clonotype was observed at least ten times. V usage is TRBV12-3 or TRBV12-4 and J usage is TRBJ2-5; D possibly corresponds to TRBD2 (6 bases). The V end lost 1 base, the J end lost 9 bases, and 18 bases lay between the germline ends. This CDR3 region has 15 residues. The CDR3 nucleotides read TGTGCCAGCAGTTTAGAGGGACTTCAAGGTTGGGCCCAGTACTTC. Translated: CASSLEGLQGWAQYF.

This clonotype was counted ten times or more. The chain couples TRBV12-3 or TRBV12-4 to TRBJ2-5; 9 nucleotides align to TRBD1. The CDR3 extends over 14 amino acids. Losses at the gene ends were 4 bases for V and 5 bases for J; bases not matched to a gene: 5. The CDR3 coding sequence is TGTGCCAGCAGTTCGGACAGGGGTTGGGAGACCCAGTACTTC. This sequence encodes CASSSDRGWETQYF.